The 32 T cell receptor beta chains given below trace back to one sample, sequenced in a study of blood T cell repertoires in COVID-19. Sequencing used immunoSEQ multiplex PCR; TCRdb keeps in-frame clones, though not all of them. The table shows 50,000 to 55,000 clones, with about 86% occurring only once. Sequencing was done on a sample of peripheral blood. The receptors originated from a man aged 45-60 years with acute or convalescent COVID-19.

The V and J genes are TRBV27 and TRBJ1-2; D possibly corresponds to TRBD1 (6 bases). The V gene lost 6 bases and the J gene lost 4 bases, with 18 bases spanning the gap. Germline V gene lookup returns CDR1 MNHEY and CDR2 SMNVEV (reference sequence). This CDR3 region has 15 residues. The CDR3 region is CASSQGPETGYGYTF. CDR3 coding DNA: TGTGCCAGCAGCCAGGGCCCGGAGACAGGCTATGGCTACACCTTC.

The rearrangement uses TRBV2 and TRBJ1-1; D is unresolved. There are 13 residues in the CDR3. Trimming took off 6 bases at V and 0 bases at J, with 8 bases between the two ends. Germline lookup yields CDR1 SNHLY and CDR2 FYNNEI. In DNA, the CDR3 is TGTGCCAGCAGCTTAACTCTGAACACTGAAGCTTTCTTT. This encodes CASSLTLNTEAFF.

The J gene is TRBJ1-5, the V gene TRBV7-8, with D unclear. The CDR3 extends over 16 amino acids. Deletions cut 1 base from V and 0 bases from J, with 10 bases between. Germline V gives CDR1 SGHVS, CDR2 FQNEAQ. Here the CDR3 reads CASSLGGGYSNQPQHF. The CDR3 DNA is TGTGCCAGCAGCTTAGGGGGAGGGTATAGCAATCAGCCCCAGCATTTT.

CDR3 bases: TGTGCCAGCAGCGACAGCTATGGCTACACCTTC. Its translation is CASSDSYGYTF. J is TRBJ1-2 and V is TRBV6-5; weak D call: TRBD1 (5 bases). The CDR3 length is 11 residues. The V end was cut by 6 bases, the J end by 4 bases, with 6 bases between. The germline gives CDR1 MNHEY, CDR2 SVGAGI.

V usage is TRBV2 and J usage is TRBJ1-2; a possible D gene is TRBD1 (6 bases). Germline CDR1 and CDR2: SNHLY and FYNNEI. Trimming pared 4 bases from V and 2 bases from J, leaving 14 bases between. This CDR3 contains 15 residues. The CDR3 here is CASSVTGIRNYGYTF. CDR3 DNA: TGTGCCAGCAGTGTTACAGGGATACGGAACTATGGCTACACCTTC.

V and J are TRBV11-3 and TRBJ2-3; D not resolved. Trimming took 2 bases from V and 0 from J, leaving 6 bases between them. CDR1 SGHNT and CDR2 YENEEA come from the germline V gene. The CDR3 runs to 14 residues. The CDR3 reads CASSLMSSTDTQYF. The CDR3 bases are TGTGCCAGCAGCTTAATGTCTAGCACAGATACGCAGTATTTT.

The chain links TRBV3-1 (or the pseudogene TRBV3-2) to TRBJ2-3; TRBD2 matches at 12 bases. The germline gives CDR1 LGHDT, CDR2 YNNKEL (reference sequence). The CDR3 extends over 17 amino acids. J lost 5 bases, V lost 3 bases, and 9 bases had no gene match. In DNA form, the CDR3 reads TGTGCCAGCAGCCAGGCTCCTAGCGGGAGGGCCGGAGATACGCAGTATTTT. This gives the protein CASSQAPSGRAGDTQYF.

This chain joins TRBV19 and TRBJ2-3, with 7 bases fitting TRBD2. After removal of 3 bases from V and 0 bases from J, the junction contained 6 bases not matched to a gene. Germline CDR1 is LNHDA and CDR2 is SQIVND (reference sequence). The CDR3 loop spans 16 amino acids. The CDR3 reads CASSIERGTSTDTQYF. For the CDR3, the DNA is TGTGCCAGTAGTATCGAGCGGGGAACTAGCACAGATACGCAGTATTTT.

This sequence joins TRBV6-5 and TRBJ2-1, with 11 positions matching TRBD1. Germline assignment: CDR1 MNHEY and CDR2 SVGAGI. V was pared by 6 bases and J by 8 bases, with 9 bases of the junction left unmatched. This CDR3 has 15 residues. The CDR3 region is CASSPDRGRLHEQFF. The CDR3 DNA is TGTGCCAGCAGCCCGGACAGGGGGCGCTTACATGAGCAGTTCTTC.

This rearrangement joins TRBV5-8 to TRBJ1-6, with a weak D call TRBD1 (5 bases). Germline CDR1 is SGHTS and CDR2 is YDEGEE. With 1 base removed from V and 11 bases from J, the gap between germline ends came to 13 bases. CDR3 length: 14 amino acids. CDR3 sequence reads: CASSLPRGFPPLHF. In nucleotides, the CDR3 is TGTGCCAGCAGCTTGCCTCGGGGGTTTCCACCCCTCCACTTT.

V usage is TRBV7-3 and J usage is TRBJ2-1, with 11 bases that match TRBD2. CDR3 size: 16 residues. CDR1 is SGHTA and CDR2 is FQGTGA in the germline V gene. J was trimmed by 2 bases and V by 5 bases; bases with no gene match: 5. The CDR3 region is CASSPIAGGAYNEQFF. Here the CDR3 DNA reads TGTGCCAGCAGCCCCATAGCGGGGGGGGCCTACAATGAGCAGTTCTTC. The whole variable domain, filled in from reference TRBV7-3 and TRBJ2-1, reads GAGVSQTPSNKVTEKGKYVELRCDPISGHTALYWYRQSLGQGPEFLIYFQGTGAADDSGLPNDRFFAVRPEGSVSTLKIQRTERGDSAVYLCASSPIAGGAYNEQFFGPGTRLTVL.

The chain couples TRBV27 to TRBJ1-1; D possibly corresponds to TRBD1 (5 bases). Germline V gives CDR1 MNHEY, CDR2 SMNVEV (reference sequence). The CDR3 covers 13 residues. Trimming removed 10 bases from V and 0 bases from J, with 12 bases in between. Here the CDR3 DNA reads TGTGCCATCGGGGGACGGATGAACACTGAAGCTTTCTTT. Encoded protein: CAIGGRMNTEAFF.

CDR3 nucleotide sequence: TGTGCCAGCAGCCGATGGTCAGCAGACAAAGAGACCCAGTACTTC. Its protein product is CASSRWSADKETQYF. J is TRBJ2-5 and V is TRBV28; the D is unclear. Trimming cost V 6 bases and J 3 bases, with 17 bases left between them. The germline gives CDR1 MDHEN, CDR2 SYDVKM. This CDR3 contains 15 residues.

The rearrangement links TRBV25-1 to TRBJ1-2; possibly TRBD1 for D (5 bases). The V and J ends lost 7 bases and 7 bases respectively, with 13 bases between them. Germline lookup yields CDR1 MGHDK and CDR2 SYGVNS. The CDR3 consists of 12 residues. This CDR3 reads CASTRGGGGYTF. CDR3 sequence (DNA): TGTGCCAGCACTCGGGGGGGAGGTGGCTACACCTTC.

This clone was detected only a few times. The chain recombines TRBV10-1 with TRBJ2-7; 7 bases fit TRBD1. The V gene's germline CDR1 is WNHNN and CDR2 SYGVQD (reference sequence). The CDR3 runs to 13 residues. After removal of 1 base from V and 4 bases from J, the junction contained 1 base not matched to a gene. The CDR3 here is CASSEYRGYEQYF. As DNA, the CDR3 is TGCGCCAGCAGTGAGTACAGGGGTTACGAGCAGTACTTC.

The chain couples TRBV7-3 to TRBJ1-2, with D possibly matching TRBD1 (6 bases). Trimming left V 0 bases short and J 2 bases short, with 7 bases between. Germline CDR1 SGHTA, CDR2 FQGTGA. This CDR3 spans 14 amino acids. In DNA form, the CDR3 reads TGTGCCAGCAGCTTAACGCAGGGGAACTATGGCTACACCTTC. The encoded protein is CASSLTQGNYGYTF.

The CDR3 loop reads CASSVAPGGVGSGANVLTF. In DNA, the CDR3 is TGTGCCAGCAGCGTCGCCCCCGGGGGGGTCGGTTCTGGGGCCAACGTCCTGACTTTC. The V call is TRBV9, the J call TRBJ2-6; 8 positions agree with TRBD2. Germline assignment: CDR1 SGDLS and CDR2 YYNGEE. The V segment lost 2 bases and the J segment 1 base; nucleotides outside the gene matches: 11. CDR3 length: 19 residues.

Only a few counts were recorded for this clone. The chain's CDR3 is CASSRPRQGSVNYGYTF. CDR3 in DNA: TGCGCCAGCAGCCGACCGCGACAGGGATCCGTGAACTATGGCTACACCTTC. The gene calls are TRBV23-1 and TRBJ1-2; 7 bases align to TRBD1. TRBV23-1 carries the ORF label, with uncertain function. Trimming took 6 bases from V and 2 from J; bases not matched to a gene: 15. This CDR3 has 17 amino acids.

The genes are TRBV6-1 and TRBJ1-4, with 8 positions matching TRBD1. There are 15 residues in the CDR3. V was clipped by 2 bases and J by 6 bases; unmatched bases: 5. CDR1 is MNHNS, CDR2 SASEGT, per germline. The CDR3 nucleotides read TGTGCCAGCAGTGAACGGAGGACAGGGTATGAAAAACTGTTTTTT. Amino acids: CASSERRTGYEKLFF.

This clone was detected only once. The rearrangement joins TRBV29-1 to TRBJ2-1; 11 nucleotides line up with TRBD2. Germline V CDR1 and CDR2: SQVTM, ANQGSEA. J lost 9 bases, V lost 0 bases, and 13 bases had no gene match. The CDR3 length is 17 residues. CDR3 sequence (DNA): TGCAGCGTTGAAGAGTTTTTCCCGACTAGCGGGAACGGTGAGCAGTTCTTC. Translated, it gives CSVEEFFPTSGNGEQFF.

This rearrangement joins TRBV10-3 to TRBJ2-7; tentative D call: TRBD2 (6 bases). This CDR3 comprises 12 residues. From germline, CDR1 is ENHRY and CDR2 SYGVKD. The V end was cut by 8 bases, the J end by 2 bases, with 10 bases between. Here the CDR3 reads CAIGAGAYEQYF. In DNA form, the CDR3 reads TGTGCCATCGGAGCGGGCGCCTACGAGCAGTACTTC.

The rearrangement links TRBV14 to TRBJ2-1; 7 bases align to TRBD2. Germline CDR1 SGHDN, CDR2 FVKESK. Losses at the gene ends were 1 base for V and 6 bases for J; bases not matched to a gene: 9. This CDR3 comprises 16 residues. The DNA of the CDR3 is TGTGCCAGCAGCCAAGTAGGCGGGAGTAGGGCCAATGAGCAGTTCTTC. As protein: CASSQVGGSRANEQFF.

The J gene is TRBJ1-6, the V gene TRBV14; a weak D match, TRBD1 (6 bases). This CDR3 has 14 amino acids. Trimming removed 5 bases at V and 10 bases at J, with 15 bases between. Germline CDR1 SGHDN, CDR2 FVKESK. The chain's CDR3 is CASSSRGQSSPLHF. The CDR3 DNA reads TGTGCCAGCAGCTCGCGGGGGCAATCATCACCCCTCCACTTT.

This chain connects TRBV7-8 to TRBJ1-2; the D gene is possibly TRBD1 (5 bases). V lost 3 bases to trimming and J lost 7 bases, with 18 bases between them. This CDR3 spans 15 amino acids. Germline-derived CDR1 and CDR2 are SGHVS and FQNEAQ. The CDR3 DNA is TGTGCCAGCAGCTTGGGGGGGGTACTAAAGGCTGGCTACACCTTC. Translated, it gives CASSLGGVLKAGYTF.

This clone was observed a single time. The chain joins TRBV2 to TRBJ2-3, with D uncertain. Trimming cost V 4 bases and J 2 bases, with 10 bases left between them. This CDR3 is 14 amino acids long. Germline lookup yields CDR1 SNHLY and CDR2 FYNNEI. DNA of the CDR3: TGTGCCAGCAGTGCACTGTACTACACAGATACGCAGTATTTT. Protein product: CASSALYYTDTQYF.

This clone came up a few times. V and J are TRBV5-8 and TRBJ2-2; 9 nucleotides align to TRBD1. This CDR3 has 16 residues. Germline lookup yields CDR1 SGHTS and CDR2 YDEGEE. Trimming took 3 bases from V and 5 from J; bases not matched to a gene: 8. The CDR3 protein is CASSSLGTGRTGELFF. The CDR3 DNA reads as TGTGCCAGCAGCTCCCTAGGGACAGGGCGTACCGGGGAGCTGTTTTTT.

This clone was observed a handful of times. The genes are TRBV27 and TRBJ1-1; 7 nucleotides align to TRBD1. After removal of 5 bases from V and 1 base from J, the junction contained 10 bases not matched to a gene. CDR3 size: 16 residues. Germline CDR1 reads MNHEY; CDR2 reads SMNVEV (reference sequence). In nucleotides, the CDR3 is TGTGCCAGCAGTGACAGACGACAGGGCTGGAACACTGAAGCTTTCTTT. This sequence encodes CASSDRRQGWNTEAFF.

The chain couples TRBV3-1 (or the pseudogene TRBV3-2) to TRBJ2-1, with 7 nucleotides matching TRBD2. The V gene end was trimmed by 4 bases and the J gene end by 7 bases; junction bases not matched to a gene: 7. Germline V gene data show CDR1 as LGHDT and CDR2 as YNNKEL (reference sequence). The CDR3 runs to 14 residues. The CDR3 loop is CASSPWGGMNEQFF. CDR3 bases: TGTGCCAGCAGCCCTTGGGGGGGGATGAATGAGCAGTTCTTC.

The CDR3 here is CASSFSIGLTYEQYF. In DNA form, the CDR3 reads TGTGCCAGCAGTTTTTCCATCGGGTTGACCTACGAGCAGTACTTC. The chain combines TRBV28 with TRBJ2-7; D unresolved. V lost 3 bases, J lost 2 bases, and 14 bases lay in between. The germline gives CDR1 MDHEN, CDR2 SYDVKM. The CDR3 covers 15 residues.

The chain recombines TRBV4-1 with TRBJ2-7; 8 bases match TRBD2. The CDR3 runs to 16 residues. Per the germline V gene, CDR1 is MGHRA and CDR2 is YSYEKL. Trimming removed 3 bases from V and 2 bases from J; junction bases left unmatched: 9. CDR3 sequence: CASSHVASGLTYEQYF. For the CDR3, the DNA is TGCGCCAGCAGCCATGTCGCTAGCGGGCTAACCTACGAGCAGTACTTC.

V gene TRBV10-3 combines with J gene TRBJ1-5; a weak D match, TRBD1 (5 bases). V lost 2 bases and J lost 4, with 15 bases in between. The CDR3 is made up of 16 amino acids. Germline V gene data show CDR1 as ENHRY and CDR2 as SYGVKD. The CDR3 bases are TGTGCCATCAGTGAGGGGGCAGGAAAGGGGAATCAGCCCCAGCATTTT. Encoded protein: CAISEGAGKGNQPQHF.

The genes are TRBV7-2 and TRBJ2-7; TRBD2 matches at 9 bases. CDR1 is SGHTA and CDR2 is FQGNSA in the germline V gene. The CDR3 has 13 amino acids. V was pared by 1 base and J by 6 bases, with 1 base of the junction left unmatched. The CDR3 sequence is CASSLGTSAEQYF. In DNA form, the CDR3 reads TGTGCCAGCAGCTTAGGGACTAGCGCCGAGCAGTACTTC.